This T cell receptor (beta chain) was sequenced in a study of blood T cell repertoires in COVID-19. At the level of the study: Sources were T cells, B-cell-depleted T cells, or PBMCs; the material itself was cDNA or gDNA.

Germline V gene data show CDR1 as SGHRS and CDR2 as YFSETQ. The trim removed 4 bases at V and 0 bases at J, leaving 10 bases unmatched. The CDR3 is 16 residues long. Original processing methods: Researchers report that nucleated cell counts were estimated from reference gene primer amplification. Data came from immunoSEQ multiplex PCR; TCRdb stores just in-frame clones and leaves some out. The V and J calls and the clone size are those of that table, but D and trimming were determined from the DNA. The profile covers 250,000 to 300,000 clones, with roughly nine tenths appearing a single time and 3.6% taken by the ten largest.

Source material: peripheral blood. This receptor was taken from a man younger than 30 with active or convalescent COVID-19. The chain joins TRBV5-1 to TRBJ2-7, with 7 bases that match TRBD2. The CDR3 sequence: CASSHEPGLYSYEQYF. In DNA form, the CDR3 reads TGCGCCAGCAGCCATGAACCGGGACTATACTCCTACGAGCAGTACTTC.